One and the same sample provided the 9 T cell receptor beta chains below, sequenced in a study of T-cell reconstitution after alpha-beta-depleted transplantation in children. During its preparation, the TCRbeta library received unique molecular identifiers. TCRdb reprocessed the PCR reads with MiXCR, giving one entry per CDR3 protein. Of hundreds of thousands of distinct CDR3 sequences listed, approximately 12% are singletons. The sample was PBMCs, mostly from graft donor cells, taken 360 days after TCRalphabeta/CD19-depleted stem cell transplant. Every receptor here comes from a male patient aged 5 to 17 who had a stem cell transplant for acute myeloid leukemia, so the T cells may come from the graft donor.

The chain uses TRBV5-1 and TRBJ2-7, with D tentatively TRBD1 or TRBD2 (5 bases each). This CDR3 comprises 16 residues. Trimming stripped 6 bases from V and 2 bases from J, with 21 bases between. Germline V gives CDR1 SGHRS, CDR2 YFSETQ. CDR3 region: CASTVGAMALTYEQYF. Written as DNA, the CDR3 is TGCGCCAGCACCGTCGGGGCAATGGCCCTTACCTACGAGCAGTACTTC.

This clonotype was counted between two and nine times. The V and J genes are TRBV28 and TRBJ2-1; D is unclear. V lost 2 bases to trimming and J lost 0 bases, with 14 bases between them. Germline V gene sequence: CDR1 MDHEN, CDR2 SYDVKM. The CDR3 loop spans 17 amino acids. The CDR3 loop is CASSLEPIPSSYNEQFF. CDR3 nucleotides: TGTGCCAGCAGTTTAGAGCCGATACCAAGCTCCTACAATGAGCAGTTCTTC. Using reference TRBV28 and TRBJ2-1 for the parts outside the CDR3, the full variable domain is DVKVTQSSRYLVKRTGEKVFLECVQDMDHENMFWYRQDPGLGLRLIYFSYDVKMKEKGDIPEGYSVSREKKERFSLILESASTNQTSMYLCASSLEPIPSSYNEQFFGPGTRLTVL.

The V call is TRBV5-1, the J call TRBJ2-1, with a weak D call TRBD1 (6 bases). Deletions cut 4 bases from V and 6 bases from J, with 17 bases between. The germline gives CDR1 SGHRS, CDR2 YFSETQ. The CDR3 covers 15 residues. DNA for the CDR3: TGCGCCAGCAGCGGCAAGGGGGAAGTTTTCAATGAGCAGTTCTTC. Its translation is CASSGKGEVFNEQFF.

Only a few counts were recorded for this clonotype. The V call is TRBV5-1, the J call TRBJ2-1; TRBD2 aligns across 8 bases. V shed 7 bases, J shed 3 bases, and the junction held 12 bases outside the gene matches. This CDR3 has 16 residues. Germline V gene lookup returns CDR1 SGHRS and CDR2 YFSETQ. CDR3 sequence: CASALERELDYNEQFF. The CDR3 coding sequence is TGCGCCAGCGCATTAGAGCGGGAGCTGGACTACAATGAGCAGTTCTTC.

A few counts support this clonotype. The chain uses TRBV14 and TRBJ2-2, with 11 bases lining up with TRBD2. Per the germline V gene, CDR1 is SGHDN and CDR2 is FVKESK. This CDR3 contains 14 residues. V dropped 8 bases and J dropped 7; count of bases not matched to a gene: 6. The CDR3 DNA follows: TGTGCCAGCCAGAGACTAGCGGGATTCGGGGAGCTGTTTTTT. This gives the protein CASQRLAGFGELFF.

This clonotype has just a few counts. The CDR3: CASSERKASDYNEQFF. CDR3 DNA: TGTGCCAGCAGTGAACGCAAGGCCTCCGATTACAATGAGCAGTTCTTC. The chain links TRBV6-4 to TRBJ2-1; D unresolved. The V end lost 3 bases, the J end lost 4 bases, and 16 bases lay between the germline ends. The CDR3 runs to 16 residues. CDR1 is MRHNA and CDR2 is SNTAGT in the germline V gene.

The chain joins TRBV6-2 or TRBV6-3 to TRBJ2-3; D is perhaps TRBD2 (5 bases). Germline V gene sequence: CDR1 MNHEY, CDR2 SVGEGT. Trimming shortened V by 3 bases and J by 3 bases, and 19 bases separated the two germline ends. This CDR3 contains 17 residues. CDR3 region: CASSYIGLSAGTDTQYF. The CDR3 coding sequence is TGTGCCAGCAGTTATATCGGACTCTCCGCTGGAACAGATACGCAGTATTTT.

The rearrangement joins TRBV20-1 to TRBJ2-1, with D tentatively TRBD2 (6 bases). The CDR3 contains 17 residues. The V gene lost 2 bases and the J gene lost 3 bases, with 20 bases spanning the gap. Germline V gene sequence: CDR1 DFQATT, CDR2 SNEGSKA (reference sequence). This CDR3 reads CSARSYVWEVFYNEQFF. In DNA, the CDR3 is TGCAGTGCTAGAAGCTACGTGTGGGAGGTCTTCTACAATGAGCAGTTCTTC.

This clonotype was recorded a few times. The CDR3 DNA reads as TGTGCCAGCAGTTCGGTATCCGTTACCTACAATGAGCAGTTCTTC. Its protein product is CASSSVSVTYNEQFF. This chain links TRBV6-2 or TRBV6-3 with TRBJ2-1; D gene uncertain. In germline, CDR1 is MNHEY, CDR2 SVGEGT. The V and J ends lost 4 bases and 2 bases respectively, with 12 bases between them. The CDR3 consists of 15 residues.